A single sample gave rise to the 21 T cell receptor beta chains below, sequenced in a study of blood T cell repertoires in COVID-19 (dated by TCRdb to 2020 to 2021). The receptor library was made with the immunoSEQ multiplex PCR assay. TCRdb re-hosts the immuneACCESS table, in-frame sequences only. Its copies lack some clones; in the studies checked, an unresolved V gene accounts for under half of them, and the cause for the rest is not known. This sample is represented by roughly 220,000 clones; approximately 80% of them were singletons. The leading ten clones occupy around 7% of the sample. The material sequenced was peripheral blood. All receptors come from a woman at least 80 years old with COVID-19, enrolled during active disease.

The V and J genes are TRBV30 and TRBJ1-1, with D tentatively TRBD1 (6 bases). Germline CDR1 and CDR2: GTSNPN and SVGIG (reference sequence). The CDR3 extends over 13 amino acids. V was pared by 2 bases and J by 5 bases, with 12 bases between. The CDR3 reads CAWSKTGVTEAFF. For the CDR3, the DNA is TGTGCCTGGAGTAAGACAGGTGTAACTGAAGCTTTCTTT.

This chain connects TRBV5-1 to TRBJ1-1; TRBD1 might be the D (5 bases). V was shortened by 4 bases and J by 3 bases, with 16 bases between the two germline ends. Germline lookup yields CDR1 SGHRS and CDR2 YFSETQ. This CDR3 comprises 15 residues. This CDR3 is CASSPLTVEDTEAFF. The CDR3 region has the DNA TGCGCCAGCAGCCCCTTGACAGTGGAAGACACTGAAGCTTTCTTT.

This clone was seen only a few times. The rearrangement links TRBV9 to TRBJ1-3, with D maybe TRBD1 (5 bases). Germline CDR1 is SGDLS and CDR2 is YYNGEE. The CDR3 contains 14 residues. Trimming left V 2 bases short and J 3 bases short, with 9 bases between. The CDR3 sequence: CASSVRGDGNTIYF. DNA for the CDR3: TGTGCCAGCAGCGTTAGGGGCGATGGAAACACCATATATTTT.

A single count supports this clone. The rearrangement links TRBV7-2 to TRBJ1-2; D possibly corresponds to TRBD1 (5 bases). The V and J ends lost 7 bases and 10 bases respectively, with 22 bases between them. In germline, CDR1 is SGHTA, CDR2 FQGNSA. The CDR3 totals 14 residues. CDR3 bases: TGTGCCAGCATCCCTGGGGCAGGGCTATTTGTCTACACCTTC. Its protein product is CASIPGAGLFVYTF.

This chain links TRBV30 with TRBJ1-2; TRBD1 might be the D (5 bases). Germline lookup yields CDR1 GTSNPN and CDR2 SVGIG (reference sequence). This CDR3 is built from 16 residues. The germline V and J ends were trimmed by 6 bases and 1 base, with 21 bases remaining between them. This CDR3 is CACPPPAVGLNYGYTF. The DNA for the CDR3 is TGTGCCTGTCCCCCCCCGGCGGTGGGGCTTAACTATGGCTACACCTTC.

The chain is built from TRBV6-2 or TRBV6-3 and TRBJ1-2; 7 bases align to TRBD1. V was clipped by 6 bases and J by 6 bases; unmatched bases: 7. Germline V lookup: CDR1 MNHEY, CDR2 SVGEGT. This CDR3 spans 13 amino acids. CDR3 sequence reads: CASSPTGLNGYTF. In nucleotides, the CDR3 is TGTGCCAGCAGCCCGACAGGGTTAAATGGCTACACCTTC.

This clone was counted only a few times. This chain connects TRBV3-1 (or the pseudogene TRBV3-2) to TRBJ2-7, with 10 bases aligning to TRBD2. Germline CDR1 reads LGHDT; CDR2 reads YNNKEL (reference sequence). Trimming at V came to 7 bases and at J to 3 bases, leaving 12 bases not matched to a gene. The CDR3 contains 16 residues. The CDR3 nucleotides are TGTGCCAGCACTCAAGCTCGCACTAGCGGGAACTACGAGCAGTACTTC. This sequence encodes CASTQARTSGNYEQYF.

The V gene is TRBV6-6, the J gene TRBJ2-5; D ambiguous. There are 14 residues in the CDR3. Trimming removed 2 bases at V and 5 bases at J, with 12 bases between. CDR1 is MNHNY, CDR2 SVGAGI, per germline (reference sequence). CDR3 in amino acids: CASSYPPTRETQYF. As DNA, the CDR3 is TGTGCCAGCAGTTACCCTCCGACACGGGAGACCCAGTACTTC.

The chain carries TRBV18 and TRBJ1-2, with D tentatively TRBD1 (6 bases). V lost 3 bases, J lost 2 bases, and 13 bases lay in between. Germline V gives CDR1 KGHSH, CDR2 LQKENI. CDR3 length: 15 residues. For the CDR3, the DNA is TGTGCCAGCTCACCCTCCACTCAGGGGAACTATGGCTACACCTTC. Encoded protein: CASSPSTQGNYGYTF.

The chain uses TRBV7-8 and TRBJ1-5; TRBD1 is a possible D gene (6 bases). There are 16 residues in the CDR3. Germline CDR1 reads SGHVS; CDR2 reads FQNEAQ. The ends were cut back, 1 base at V and 2 bases at J, with 12 bases in the middle. The CDR3 here is CASSLGIRGGNQPQHF. The CDR3 coding sequence is TGTGCCAGCAGCTTAGGTATCAGGGGTGGCAATCAGCCCCAGCATTTT.

The gene calls are TRBV28 and TRBJ1-1; D ambiguous. Per the germline V gene, CDR1 is MDHEN and CDR2 is SYDVKM. Between the trimmed V and J ends, which lost 8 bases and 0 bases, there was a span of 10 bases. The length of the CDR3 is 13 residues. The CDR3 DNA is TGTGCCAGCTGGCGGCAGTTGAACACTGAAGCTTTCTTT. It yields the protein CASWRQLNTEAFF.

This clone was counted once. V and J are TRBV12-3 or TRBV12-4 and TRBJ1-6, with D unclear. The CDR3 totals 11 residues. Trimming pared 6 bases from V and 11 bases from J, leaving 8 bases between. CDR3 in amino acids: CASSRGTPLHF. For the CDR3, the DNA is TGTGCCAGCAGCCGAGGGACACCCCTCCACTTT.

The chain combines TRBV7-8 with TRBJ2-5, with 9 bases lining up with TRBD2. V was pared by 1 base and J by 5 bases, with 8 bases of the junction left unmatched. CDR3 length: 16 residues. Germline V gene lookup returns CDR1 SGHVS and CDR2 FQNEAQ. For the CDR3, the DNA is TGTGCCAGCAGCTTAGACCGCGGGGGGGCGGAGGAGACCCAGTACTTC. This codes for CASSLDRGGAEETQYF.

V usage is TRBV6-5 and J usage is TRBJ2-3; no clear D gene. From germline, CDR1 is MNHEY and CDR2 SVGAGI. V was clipped by 0 bases and J by 4 bases, with 5 bases between them. The CDR3 sequence is 13 residues long. The CDR3 sequence: CASSYSLADTQYF. The DNA for the CDR3 is TGTGCCAGCAGTTACTCATTAGCAGATACGCAGTATTTT.

The genes are TRBV18 and TRBJ2-1, with 7 bases that match TRBD1. Germline CDR1 and CDR2: KGHSH and LQKENI. The ends lost 3 bases at V and 5 bases at J; junction bases unmatched: 1. This CDR3 comprises 13 residues. The CDR3 here is CASSPDRDNEQFF. In DNA, the CDR3 is TGTGCCAGCTCACCTGACAGGGACAATGAGCAGTTCTTC.

The V call is TRBV9, the J call TRBJ2-5, with TRBD2 matching 8 bases. Germline V gene sequence: CDR1 SGDLS, CDR2 YYNGEE. The ends lost 4 bases at V and 4 bases at J; junction bases unmatched: 9. The CDR3 totals 15 residues. CDR3 sequence: CASSPHGGGRETQYF. The CDR3 coding sequence is TGTGCCAGCAGCCCCCATGGCGGGGGGCGAGAGACCCAGTACTTC.

This clone appeared once. V and J are TRBV18 and TRBJ2-7; D is perhaps TRBD1 (6 bases). The CDR3 has 13 amino acids. Germline V lookup: CDR1 KGHSH, CDR2 LQKENI. Trimming shortened V by 2 bases and J by 5 bases, and 10 bases separated the two germline ends. The CDR3 reads CASSPWDINEQYF. CDR3 bases: TGTGCCAGCTCACCATGGGACATCAACGAGCAGTACTTC.

For the CDR3, the DNA is TGCGCCAGCAGCTTGGGAGGGGGCTTTTCTGGAAACACCATATATTTT. Protein: CASSLGGGFSGNTIYF. J is TRBJ1-3 and V is TRBV5-1, with 7 bases aligning to TRBD1. Germline V lookup: CDR1 SGHRS, CDR2 YFSETQ. This CDR3 comprises 16 residues. The J segment lost 1 base and the V segment lost 0 bases, leaving 4 bases of the junction unmatched.

The chain employs TRBV5-1 and TRBJ2-7, with TRBD1 matching 8 bases. J lost 3 bases, V lost 4 bases, and 9 bases had no gene match. The CDR3 is made up of 15 amino acids. Germline V gene lookup returns CDR1 SGHRS and CDR2 YFSETQ. The CDR3 DNA reads TGCGCCAGCAGCCGAAGGGGACAGGAGTTCTACGAGCAGTACTTC. It yields the protein CASSRRGQEFYEQYF.

This chain joins TRBV5-1 and TRBJ2-5, with D possibly TRBD2 on 5 matching bases. V was clipped by 0 bases and J by 0 bases, with 12 bases between them. The CDR3 consists of 16 residues. Germline CDR1 reads SGHRS; CDR2 reads YFSETQ. CDR3 DNA sequence: TGCGCCAGCAGCTTGGAAACTAGTTGGTACCAAGAGACCCAGTACTTC. Translated: CASSLETSWYQETQYF. Variable domain in full (rest from reference TRBV5-1 and TRBJ2-5): KAGVTQTPRYLIKTRGQQVTLSCSPISGHRSVSWYQQTPGQGLQFLFEYFSETQRNKGNFPGRFSGRQFSNSRSEMNVSTLELGDSALYLCASSLETSWYQETQYFGPGTRLLVL.

This clone was observed once. This chain uses TRBV7-2 with TRBJ1-2, with 10 bases identical to TRBD1. In germline, CDR1 is SGHTA, CDR2 FQGNSA. The CDR3 has 15 residues. Germline trimming cut 5 bases from V and 8 bases from J; bases unmatched to any gene: 11. CDR3 DNA sequence: TGTGCCAGCAGCCCTCGACTGACAGGGGGCGAGGGCTACACCTTC. It encodes CASSPRLTGGEGYTF.